Following are 31 T cell receptor beta chains from one sample sequenced in a study of OX40 agonist ivuxolimab in advanced cancers. Repertoires were generated with immunoSEQ multiplex PCR, while TCRdb's copy carries only in-frame clones and drops some. Seen here are fewer than 80,000 clones, 86% observed once, and the top ten hold roughly 1.2%. Specimen: CD4+ or CD8+ T cells sorted from blood, collected in a trial of the OX40 agonist ivuxolimab. Receptor source: an adult with an advanced solid tumor such as melanoma, head and neck, liver or kidney cancer.

The chain couples TRBV10-3 to TRBJ2-5, with a weak D call TRBD2 (6 bases). This CDR3 comprises 15 residues. The germline gives CDR1 ENHRY, CDR2 SYGVKD. V lost 6 bases and J 5 bases, leaving 19 bases between the germline ends. The CDR3 here is CAISPLGLREETQYF. As DNA, the CDR3 is TGTGCCATCAGCCCGCTGGGACTCCGCGAGGAGACCCAGTACTTC.

The chain joins TRBV6-6 to TRBJ1-1; D possibly corresponds to TRBD1 (6 bases). This CDR3 comprises 14 residues. Trimming cost V 5 bases and J 5 bases, with 15 bases left between them. Germline V gives CDR1 MNHNY, CDR2 SVGAGI (reference sequence). CDR3 nucleotide sequence: TGTGCCAGCAGTCTAAACGGGGGGCGGACTGAAGCTTTCTTT. Protein sequence: CASSLNGGRTEAFF.

The chain couples TRBV11-2 to TRBJ2-3; unclear D gene. The CDR3 covers 15 residues. Germline lookup yields CDR1 SGHAT and CDR2 FQNNGV. Trimming removed 1 base from V and 4 bases from J, with 12 bases in between. The DNA of the CDR3 is TGTGCCAGCAGCTTAGGTGGGATCCGGGCAGATACGCAGTATTTT. Its translation is CASSLGGIRADTQYF.

This chain joins TRBV30 and TRBJ1-6; 10 bases map to TRBD1. V was pared by 4 bases and J by 0 bases, with 21 bases of the junction left unmatched. From germline, CDR1 is GTSNPN and CDR2 SVGIG (reference sequence). The CDR3 length is 22 residues. The CDR3 region has the DNA TGTGCCTGGAACACACCGGGAGGTCGCCGGGACAGGGGACTCTCCTATAATTCACCCCTCCACTTT. It is translated as CAWNTPGGRRDRGLSYNSPLHF. The full variable domain, with the rest looked up from reference TRBV30 and TRBJ1-6, is SQTIHQWPATLVQPVGSPLSLECTVEGTSNPNLYWYRQAAGRGLQLLFYSVGIGQISSEVPQNLSASRPQDRQFILSSKKLLLSDSGFYLCAWNTPGGRRDRGLSYNSPLHFGNGTRLTVT.

This clone appeared a single time. This chain connects TRBV2 to TRBJ1-1; maybe TRBD1 (5 bases). The V gene's germline CDR1 is SNHLY and CDR2 FYNNEI. This CDR3 comprises 14 residues. V lost 3 bases and J lost 5, with 13 bases in between. The CDR3 loop reads CASSDSGRRTEAFF. CDR3 coding DNA: TGTGCCAGCAGTGATTCGGGGCGGCGAACTGAAGCTTTCTTT.

This chain links TRBV11-2 with TRBJ1-5; TRBD1 matches at 8 bases. The CDR3 runs 15 residues. Germline assignment: CDR1 SGHAT and CDR2 FQNNGV. Losses at the gene ends were 5 bases for V and 0 bases for J; bases not matched to a gene: 3. The DNA for the CDR3 is TGTGCCAGCAGCAGGACAGGGAATAGCAATCAGCCCCAGCATTTT. Residues: CASSRTGNSNQPQHF.

This clone was found once. The chain uses TRBV27 and TRBJ2-7; tentative D call: TRBD1 (5 bases). The ends were cut back, 5 bases at V and 0 bases at J, with 11 bases in the middle. The CDR3 loop spans 14 amino acids. Germline CDR1 MNHEY, CDR2 SMNVEV (reference sequence). Written as DNA, the CDR3 is TGTGCCAGCAGTCCGACAGCAAGCTCCTACGAGCAGTACTTC. This gives the protein CASSPTASSYEQYF.

This clone showed up just a few times. The chain combines TRBV30 with TRBJ1-2; no clear D. Per the germline V gene, CDR1 is GTSNPN and CDR2 is SVGIG (reference sequence). Trimming took off 0 bases at V and 0 bases at J, with 11 bases between the two ends. The CDR3 covers 15 residues. The CDR3 DNA reads TGTGCCTGGAGTGTACCCCCCTTAGCTAACTATGGCTACACCTTC. This encodes CAWSVPPLANYGYTF.

Only a few counts were recorded for this clone. The V call is TRBV5-8, the J call TRBJ1-1, with a possible D match to TRBD1 (5 bases). Deletions cut 0 bases from V and 1 base from J, with 13 bases between. CDR3 length: 16 residues. In germline, CDR1 is SGHTS, CDR2 YDEGEE. The CDR3 DNA sequence: TGTGCCAGCAGCTTGGGACAGTTTCTGTCGAACACTGAAGCTTTCTTT. Protein sequence: CASSLGQFLSNTEAFF.

The genes are TRBV29-1 and TRBJ2-5; D gene unclear. The CDR3 is 12 residues long. Germline CDR1 and CDR2: SQVTM and ANQGSEA. The germline V and J ends were trimmed by 7 bases and 0 bases, with 9 bases remaining between them. The DNA for the CDR3 is TGCAGCGCACTCCTACACCAAGAGACCCAGTACTTC. Residues: CSALLHQETQYF.

CDR3 protein: CASSLLPAGDSPLHF. In DNA, the CDR3 is TGTGCCAGCAGCTTACTTCCGGCTGGGGATTCACCCCTCCACTTT. This chain connects TRBV7-2 to TRBJ1-6; D gene uncertain. The V gene's germline CDR1 is SGHTA and CDR2 FQGNSA. The CDR3 totals 15 residues. The V and J ends lost 2 bases and 8 bases respectively, with 13 bases between them.

This chain joins TRBV7-9 and TRBJ2-1; no clear D. The CDR3 is made up of 14 amino acids. V was trimmed by 3 bases and J by 6 bases, leaving 12 bases between them. Germline V gives CDR1 SEHNR, CDR2 FQNEAQ (reference sequence). The DNA for the CDR3 is TGTGCCAGCAGCTTCCCAGAAAGGGTCAATGAGCAGTTCTTC. Residues: CASSFPERVNEQFF.

The chain joins TRBV19 to TRBJ1-1; 9 bases fit TRBD1. Germline CDR1 is LNHDA and CDR2 is SQIVND (reference sequence). J was trimmed by 5 bases and V by 8 bases; bases with no gene match: 12. The length of the CDR3 is 15 residues. The CDR3 bases are TGTGCCAGTCTTCAGTGGGGACAGGGAGGAACTGAAGCTTTCTTT. The encoded protein is CASLQWGQGGTEAFF.

The chain combines TRBV9 with TRBJ2-7, with 7 bases that match TRBD2. The CDR3 is made up of 15 amino acids. The germline V gene has CDR1 SGDLS and CDR2 YYNGEE. Losses at the gene ends were 3 bases for V and 4 bases for J; bases not matched to a gene: 10. The CDR3 DNA sequence: TGTGCCAGCAGCGAGGGGCCTCGGGGGGATTACGAGCAGTACTTC. It is translated as CASSEGPRGDYEQYF. The whole variable domain, remainder taken from reference TRBV9 and TRBJ2-7, is DSGVTQTPKHLITATGQRVTLRCSPRSGDLSVYWYQQSLDQGLQFLIQYYNGEERAKGNILERFSAQQFPDLHSELNLSSLELGDSALYFCASSEGPRGDYEQYFGPGTRLTVT.

CDR3 in DNA: TGTGCCAGCAGTGGCCTAGACAGCTTTAATGAAAAACTGTTTTTT. Its protein product is CASSGLDSFNEKLFF. The V call is TRBV25-1, the J call TRBJ1-4, with D maybe TRBD1 (5 bases). Trimming removed 4 bases at V and 4 bases at J, with 13 bases between. CDR1 MGHDK and CDR2 SYGVNS come from the germline V gene. The CDR3 contains 15 residues.

This chain uses TRBV18 with TRBJ1-1; D uncertain. V shed 5 bases and J shed 7 bases, with 11 bases lying between them. The CDR3 consists of 12 residues. Germline V gene lookup returns CDR1 KGHSH and CDR2 LQKENI. CDR3 in DNA: TGTGCCAGCTCAACTTATAGTGGTGAAGCTTTCTTT. Encoded protein: CASSTYSGEAFF.

CDR3 sequence: CASSTAGAGAHGYTF. The CDR3 DNA sequence: TGTGCCAGTAGTACAGCAGGGGCGGGGGCGCATGGCTACACCTTC. V gene TRBV19 combines with J gene TRBJ1-2; possible D gene TRBD1, 6 bases. Germline lookup yields CDR1 LNHDA and CDR2 SQIVND (reference sequence). The CDR3 runs 15 residues. With 4 bases removed from V and 6 bases from J, the gap between germline ends came to 18 bases.

The chain is built from TRBV5-1 and TRBJ2-1, with D tentatively TRBD1 or TRBD2 (6 bases each). The germline V gene has CDR1 SGHRS and CDR2 YFSETQ. The ends were cut back, 6 bases at V and 10 bases at J, with 11 bases in the middle. CDR3 size: 11 residues. The CDR3 loop reads CASNLGGEQFF. The DNA for the CDR3 is TGCGCCAGCAACTTAGGGGGGGAGCAGTTCTTC.

This chain uses TRBV19 with TRBJ1-2, with TRBD1 matching over 7 bases. Germline values: CDR1 LNHDA, CDR2 SQIVND (reference sequence). This CDR3 is built from 14 residues. V dropped 3 bases and J dropped 3; count of bases not matched to a gene: 4. CDR3 residues: CASSMRDSYYGYTF. DNA of the CDR3: TGTGCCAGTAGTATGCGGGACAGCTACTATGGCTACACCTTC.

This clone was seen a single time. This rearrangement joins TRBV4-1 to TRBJ1-3; a weak D match, TRBD1 (5 bases). Germline values: CDR1 MGHRA, CDR2 YSYEKL. V was pared by 1 base and J by 0 bases, with 7 bases between. There are 15 residues in the CDR3. The CDR3 here is CASSQGGRSGNTIYF. CDR3 nucleotide sequence: TGCGCCAGCAGCCAAGGGGGCCGCTCTGGAAACACCATATATTTT.

V gene TRBV6-1 combines with J gene TRBJ2-2; weak D call: TRBD2 (5 bases). The germline V gene has CDR1 MNHNS and CDR2 SASEGT. The CDR3 has 14 residues. Trimming shortened V by 6 bases and J by 4 bases, and 12 bases separated the two germline ends. The chain's CDR3 is CASRVLRGTGELFF. CDR3 bases: TGTGCCAGCAGGGTTTTACGGGGCACCGGGGAGCTGTTTTTT.

The V call is TRBV18, the J call TRBJ1-5, with TRBD1 matching over 8 bases. The J segment lost 0 bases and the V segment lost 6 bases, leaving 13 bases of the junction unmatched. The CDR3 runs to 18 residues. CDR1 is KGHSH and CDR2 is LQKENI in the germline V gene. Here the CDR3 DNA reads TGTGCCAGCTCCCCTGCGCAGGGGGCTCGGGGTAGCAATCAGCCCCAGCATTTT. Residues: CASSPAQGARGSNQPQHF.

The chain combines TRBV5-1 with TRBJ1-6; D not certain. The ends were cut back, 0 bases at V and 6 bases at J, with 10 bases in the middle. Germline V gene lookup returns CDR1 SGHRS and CDR2 YFSETQ. This CDR3 region has 15 residues. CDR3 in DNA: TGCGCCAGCAGCTTGGAAGACGGAACTAATTCACCCCTCCACTTT. This translates into CASSLEDGTNSPLHF.

The V gene is TRBV5-1, the J gene TRBJ1-1; D remains unclear. V lost 1 base, J lost 2 bases, and 0 bases lay in between. Germline lookup yields CDR1 SGHRS and CDR2 YFSETQ. There are 11 residues in the CDR3. The CDR3 DNA follows: TGCGCCAGCAGCTTGAACACTGAAGCTTTCTTT. Its translation is CASSLNTEAFF.

This clone appeared a single time. The rearrangement links TRBV5-4 to TRBJ2-7, with TRBD2 identical over 7 bases. This CDR3 has 14 residues. Germline trimming cut 2 bases from V and 1 base from J; bases unmatched to any gene: 3. CDR1 SGHNT and CDR2 YYREEE come from the germline V gene (reference sequence). As DNA, the CDR3 is TGTGCCAGCAGCTTATGGGGGGGATCCTACGAGCAGTACTTC. It specifies CASSLWGGSYEQYF.

This clone was counted between two and nine times. The rearrangement links TRBV13 to TRBJ1-1; 7 bases are shared with TRBD1. CDR1 and CDR2 from the germline V gene are PRHDT and FYEKMQ (reference sequence). CDR3 length equals 13 residues. V lost 5 bases and J lost 6; bases outside the gene matches: 6. Here the CDR3 DNA reads TGTGCCAGCAGCCCCCCCAGGGGGGCTGAAGCTTTCTTT. Protein sequence: CASSPPRGAEAFF.

The chain employs TRBV5-4 and TRBJ1-2; D might be TRBD1 (6 bases). Germline V lookup: CDR1 SGHNT, CDR2 YYREEE (reference sequence). The V gene lost 0 bases and the J gene lost 7 bases, with 10 bases spanning the gap. The CDR3 length is 13 residues. The CDR3 reads CASSLDRVGGYTF. CDR3 DNA sequence: TGTGCCAGCAGCTTGGACAGGGTAGGTGGCTACACCTTC.

V gene TRBV19 combines with J gene TRBJ2-1; 11 bases map to TRBD2. Germline CDR1 and CDR2: LNHDA and SQIVND (reference sequence). Losses at the gene ends were 4 bases for V and 4 bases for J; bases not matched to a gene: 6. This CDR3 has 16 residues. The CDR3 DNA sequence: TGTGCCAGTAGTAGGGCTCTAGCGGGGGGTTACAATGAGCAGTTCTTC. Residues: CASSRALAGGYNEQFF.

The gene calls are TRBV5-3 and TRBJ1-2; tentatively, D is TRBD1 (5 bases). TRBV5-3 is annotated as an ORF whose role is uncertain. Trimming took 5 bases from V and 0 from J, leaving 14 bases between them. The CDR3 consists of 15 residues. Here the CDR3 reads CARRDGGGANYGYTF. As DNA, the CDR3 is TGTGCCAGAAGGGATGGGGGAGGGGCTAACTATGGCTACACCTTC.

This sequence joins TRBV11-2 and TRBJ2-5; D may be TRBD1 (5 bases). Gene TRBJ2-7 matches the end of the DNA better, so the J call may be wrong. The CDR3 spans 14 residues. Germline-derived CDR1 and CDR2 are SGHAT and FQNNGV. The CDR3 spells CASSFQGSSYEQYF. The CDR3 DNA follows: TGTGCCAGCAGCTTTCAGGGTAGCTCCTACGAGCAGTACTTC.

The chain is built from TRBV29-1 and TRBJ2-3; tentatively, D is TRBD1 (5 bases). Germline CDR1 SQVTM, CDR2 ANQGSEA. The CDR3 is 13 residues long. V was clipped by 3 bases and J by 0 bases, with 7 bases between them. CDR3 DNA: TGCAGCGTTGAGACAGTCAGCACAGATACGCAGTATTTT. As protein: CSVETVSTDTQYF.